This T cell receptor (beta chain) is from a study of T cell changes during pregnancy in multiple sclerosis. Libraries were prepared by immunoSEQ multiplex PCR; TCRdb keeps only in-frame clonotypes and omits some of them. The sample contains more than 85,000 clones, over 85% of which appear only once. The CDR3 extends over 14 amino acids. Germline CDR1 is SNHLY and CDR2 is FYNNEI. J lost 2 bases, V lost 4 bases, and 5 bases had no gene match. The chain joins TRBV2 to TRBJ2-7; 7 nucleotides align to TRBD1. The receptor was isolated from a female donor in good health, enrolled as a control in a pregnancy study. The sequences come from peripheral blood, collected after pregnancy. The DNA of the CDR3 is TGTGCCAGCAGTGCAGGGACAGACGCCTACGAGCAGTACTTC. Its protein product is CASSAGTDAYEQYF. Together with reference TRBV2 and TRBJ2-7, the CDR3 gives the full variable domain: EPEVTQTPSHQVTQMGQEVILRCVPISNHLYFYWYRQILGQKVEFLVSFYNNEISEKSEIFDDQFSVERPDGSNFTLKIRSTKLEDSAMYFCASSAGTDAYEQYFGPGTRLTVT.